Listed here are 20 T cell receptor beta chains from one sample, sequenced in a study of early T cells in non-severe SARS-CoV-2 infection. TCRdb reprocessed the 5' RACE reads via MiXCR and lists one record per CDR3 protein. The sample records roughly 51,000 distinct CDR3 sequences, around 9.1% being singletons. The specimen sequenced was whole blood. Receptors originate from an adult who was a healthcare worker with PCR-confirmed SARS-CoV-2 infection or an uninfected control (not recorded which).

This clonotype was found a few times. The V call is TRBV7-9, the J call TRBJ1-1; 8 bases agree with TRBD1. The germline CDR1 and CDR2 sequences are SEHNR and FQNEAQ (reference sequence). After removal of 4 bases from V and 6 bases from J, the junction contained 10 bases not matched to a gene. CDR3 size: 15 residues. The CDR3 DNA reads TGTGCCAGCAGCTCCGGACAGGGTTTTAGCGCTGAAGCTTTCTTT. It yields the protein CASSSGQGFSAEAFF.

The chain recombines TRBV7-3 with TRBJ1-1, with D hard to call. The CDR3 sequence is 13 residues long. Per the germline V gene, CDR1 is SGHTA and CDR2 is FQGTGA. Trimming took off 6 bases at V and 1 base at J, with 9 bases between the two ends. Here the CDR3 reads CASRGSQNTEAFF. The CDR3 region has the DNA TGTGCCAGCAGGGGCAGCCAGAACACTGAAGCTTTCTTT.

This clonotype was picked up a small number of times. The V call is TRBV9, the J call TRBJ2-3; 7 bases fit TRBD1. Per the germline V gene, CDR1 is SGDLS and CDR2 is YYNGEE. CDR3 size: 16 residues. J was trimmed by 0 bases and V by 0 bases; bases with no gene match: 4. The CDR3 region is CASSVAGTVSTDTQYF. In DNA, the CDR3 is TGTGCCAGCAGCGTAGCAGGGACAGTTAGCACAGATACGCAGTATTTT.

The J gene is TRBJ2-1, the V gene TRBV29-1, with 10 positions matching TRBD2. The CDR3 spans 12 residues. Germline V gene lookup returns CDR1 SQVTM and CDR2 ANQGSEA. Unmatched junction bases numbered 6, after V lost 3 bases and J lost 13 bases. The CDR3, as DNA: TGCAGCGTTGACACAGTAGCGGGAGGCCAGTTCTTC. This encodes CSVDTVAGGQFF.

This clonotype is medium-sized. The CDR3, as DNA: TGCAGCGTTATGACTAGCGGGGGATACAATGAGCAGTTCTTC. Translated, it gives CSVMTSGGYNEQFF. The V gene is TRBV29-1, the J gene TRBJ2-1, with 12 bases that match TRBD2. This CDR3 region has 14 residues. Germline CDR1 reads SQVTM; CDR2 reads ANQGSEA. The J segment lost 4 bases and the V segment lost 5 bases, leaving 3 bases of the junction unmatched.

This clonotype was found a few times. The rearrangement joins TRBV7-8 to TRBJ2-1; maybe TRBD2 (7 bases). CDR1 SGHVS and CDR2 FQNEAQ come from the germline V gene. Between the trimmed V and J ends, which lost 8 bases and 0 bases, there was a span of 20 bases. The CDR3 covers 17 residues. CDR3 sequence (DNA): TGTGCCAGCCACCTGGGGGCTAGCGGAAGCTCCTACAATGAGCAGTTCTTC. Amino acid sequence: CASHLGASGSSYNEQFF.

This clonotype was observed at least ten times. The chain recombines TRBV12-3 or TRBV12-4 with TRBJ2-3, with TRBD2 matching over 11 bases. The J segment lost 5 bases and the V segment lost 5 bases, leaving 6 bases of the junction unmatched. The CDR3 has 15 residues. DNA of the CDR3: TGTGCCAGCAGTCTTAGCGGGAGGGCTAGAGATACGCAGTATTTT. It is translated as CASSLSGRARDTQYF.

Many counts were recorded for this clonotype. The V and J genes are TRBV27 and TRBJ2-7; TRBD1 aligns across 8 bases. This CDR3 region has 12 residues. V was pared by 7 bases and J by 7 bases, with 6 bases of the junction left unmatched. In germline, CDR1 is MNHEY, CDR2 SMNVEV (reference sequence). CDR3 in DNA: TGTGCCAGCAACAAGGACAGGGTAGAGCAGTACTTC. Protein sequence: CASNKDRVEQYF.

This clonotype has more than one count but fewer than ten. This chain links TRBV9 with TRBJ2-1; tentatively, D is TRBD2 (5 bases). Germline V gene data show CDR1 as SGDLS and CDR2 as YYNGEE. This CDR3 region has 15 residues. Trimming cost V 2 bases and J 4 bases, with 13 bases left between them. CDR3 sequence (DNA): TGTGCCAGCAGCGTCGCGGCGTGGACTTACAATGAGCAGTTCTTC. Its protein product is CASSVAAWTYNEQFF. Combining the CDR3 with reference TRBV9 and TRBJ2-1 gives the whole variable domain DSGVTQTPKHLITATGQRVTLRCSPRSGDLSVYWYQQSLDQGLQFLIQYYNGEERAKGNILERFSAQQFPDLHSELNLSSLELGDSALYFCASSVAAWTYNEQFFGPGTRLTVL.

CDR3 in DNA: TGTGCCAGCAGCCTCCTGGATAGACAGACCCAGTACTTC. Translation: CASSLLDRQTQYF. V gene TRBV9 combines with J gene TRBJ2-5; D remains unclear. Germline lookup yields CDR1 SGDLS and CDR2 YYNGEE. The CDR3 contains 13 residues. Trimming took off 4 bases at V and 6 bases at J, with 13 bases between the two ends.

This clonotype showed up many times. The V call is TRBV29-1, the J call TRBJ2-3, with unresolved D. From germline, CDR1 is SQVTM and CDR2 ANQGSEA. The CDR3 sequence is 12 residues long. V dropped 7 bases and J dropped 5 bases, with 13 bases sitting between them. This chain's CDR3 is CSGQVRQDTQYF. The CDR3 region has the DNA TGCAGCGGCCAAGTCCGTCAAGATACGCAGTATTTT.

The V gene is TRBV5-1, the J gene TRBJ2-7; 7 positions agree with TRBD2. Trimming at V came to 3 bases and at J to 5 bases, leaving 11 bases not matched to a gene. Germline V lookup: CDR1 SGHRS, CDR2 YFSETQ. This CDR3 is 15 amino acids long. CDR3 in DNA: TGCGCCAGCAGCTCTACCGGCGGGAGTATGGACGAGCAGTACTTC. Protein sequence: CASSSTGGSMDEQYF.

The chain uses TRBV10-3 and TRBJ2-5, with D unresolved. The germline V gene has CDR1 ENHRY and CDR2 SYGVKD. This CDR3 spans 12 amino acids. V was pared by 2 bases and J by 3 bases, with 4 bases between. This CDR3 is CAISEAKETQYF. The CDR3 coding sequence is TGTGCCATCAGTGAGGCTAAAGAGACCCAGTACTTC.

V usage is TRBV29-1 and J usage is TRBJ1-1, with 11 bases matching TRBD1. Unmatched junction bases numbered 10, after V lost 6 bases and J lost 1 base. The CDR3 is made up of 16 amino acids. CDR1 and CDR2 from the germline V gene are SQVTM and ANQGSEA. The CDR3 protein is CSVKRDRGIENTEAFF. The CDR3 DNA follows: TGCAGCGTCAAACGGGACAGGGGGATAGAGAACACTGAAGCTTTCTTT.

This clonotype has more than one count but fewer than ten. V is TRBV3-1 and J is TRBJ1-1; the D gene is possibly TRBD1 (5 bases). There are 16 residues in the CDR3. Trimming stripped 4 bases from V and 5 bases from J, with 20 bases between. The germline V gene has CDR1 LGHDT and CDR2 YNNKEL (reference sequence). CDR3 protein: CASSRGRGGALTEAFF. Written as DNA, the CDR3 is TGTGCCAGCAGCCGAGGGCGGGGTGGGGCCTTGACTGAAGCTTTCTTT.

This clonotype was observed a few times. The chain carries TRBV12-5 and TRBJ2-2, with 9 positions matching TRBD1. With 5 bases clipped from V and 4 bases from J, the junction kept 5 bases outside the gene matches. The CDR3 is 15 residues long. CDR1 and CDR2 from the germline V gene are LGHNT and FRNRAP. The CDR3: CASGTRTGATGELFF. The CDR3 region has the DNA TGTGCTAGTGGTACTCGGACAGGGGCCACCGGGGAGCTGTTTTTT.

This clonotype counts as medium-sized. This chain links TRBV3-1 with TRBJ2-1; D unclear. Trimming stripped 1 base from V and 7 bases from J, with 5 bases between. Per germline, CDR1 LGHDT and CDR2 YNNKEL (reference sequence). CDR3 length equals 12 residues. CDR3 DNA sequence: TGTGCCAGCAGCCAAGGAAGAAATGAGCAGTTCTTC. It codes for CASSQGRNEQFF.

V is TRBV9 and J is TRBJ1-1, with D unresolved. V lost 0 bases, J lost 0 bases, and 9 bases lay in between. Germline loops: CDR1 SGDLS, CDR2 YYNGEE. The CDR3 extends over 15 amino acids. CDR3 nucleotide sequence: TGTGCCAGCAGCGTAGTGCAGGAGCTGAACACTGAAGCTTTCTTT. This sequence encodes CASSVVQELNTEAFF.

The chain carries TRBV5-1 and TRBJ2-3, with 11 positions matching TRBD2. Germline values: CDR1 SGHRS, CDR2 YFSETQ. The V segment lost 4 bases and the J segment 2 bases; nucleotides outside the gene matches: 6. There are 16 residues in the CDR3. The CDR3 DNA reads TGCGCCAGCAGCCCGCGACTAGCGGGGCCCACAGATACGCAGTATTTT. Translating gives CASSPRLAGPTDTQYF.

At least ten counts were recorded for this clonotype. This chain links TRBV9 with TRBJ2-7; D gene unclear. CDR1 is SGDLS, CDR2 YYNGEE, per germline. This CDR3 contains 13 residues. V was pared by 1 base and J by 3 bases, with 8 bases between. CDR3 region: CASSVSWDYEQYF. The CDR3 DNA follows: TGTGCCAGCAGCGTAAGTTGGGACTACGAGCAGTACTTC.